A single sample gave rise to the 13 T cell receptor beta chains below, sequenced in a study of T-cell reconstitution after alpha-beta-depleted transplantation in children (dated by TCRdb to about 2016). The sample's treatment or condition, from its label and the paper: allogeneic hematopoietic cell transplantation with graft depleted of TCRalphabeta T cells and CD19 B cells. The method was PCR. This sample was sequenced with an Illumina HiSeq 2500. TCR library preparation used molecular barcoding, with unique molecular identifiers applied to normalize quantification of the TCRbeta repertoire. The public sequencing data were trimmed at Q25 with fastp and processed into clonotypes with MiXCR by TCRdb, which kept only in-frame beta chains. Each record represents a unique CDR3 protein, reported with the most common genes and DNA among its rows. Present in this sample are fewer than 550,000 distinct CDR3 sequences, 9.5% to 12% of which were seen just once. Of the sample, 14% falls within the top ten clones.

The sequencing used PBMCs, mostly from graft donor cells, collected 180 days after TCRalphabeta/CD19-depleted stem cell transplant. All receptors derive from a female patient aged 2-10 years who had a stem cell transplant for aplastic anemia, so the T cells may come from the graft donor.

This clonotype was recorded a few times. The chain recombines TRBV10-3 with TRBJ2-7; D gene unclear. Trimming removed 4 bases at V and 5 bases at J, with 12 bases between. Germline CDR1 is ENHRY and CDR2 is SYGVKD. CDR3 length: 13 amino acids. CDR3 coding DNA: TGTGCCATCAGTGGCCCTTCGGTAGACGAGCAGTACGTC. This gives the protein CAISGPSVDEQYV.

This clonotype was seen only a few times. The chain uses TRBV20-1 and TRBJ1-6; D may be TRBD1 (5 bases). CDR3 size: 15 residues. Germline assignment: CDR1 DFQATT and CDR2 SNEGSKA (reference sequence). V was clipped by 5 bases and J by 8 bases, with 19 bases between them. The CDR3 spells CSASGTQDRYSPLHF. DNA of the CDR3: TGCAGTGCTTCCGGGACCCAGGACCGGTATTCACCCCTCCACTTT.

CDR3 loop: CASSGRRSYNEQFF. In DNA, the CDR3 is TGTGCCAGCAGTGGCAGGCGATCCTACAATGAGCAGTTCTTC. V is TRBV6-2 or TRBV6-3 and J is TRBJ2-1; D is uncertain. CDR3 size: 14 residues. Germline lookup yields CDR1 MNHEY and CDR2 SVGEGT. V shed 5 bases and J shed 1 base, with 9 bases lying between them.

The gene calls are TRBV6-5 and TRBJ2-1; 12 bases are a match to TRBD2. The CDR3 consists of 16 residues. J gave up 2 bases and V 2 bases, and 1 base lay outside the gene matches. CDR1 MNHEY and CDR2 SVGAGI come from the germline V gene. CDR3 loop: CASSYGLAGPYNEQFF. The CDR3, as DNA: TGTGCCAGCAGTTACGGACTAGCGGGACCCTACAATGAGCAGTTCTTC.

The CDR3 loop reads CARSRPRGGATDTQYF. The CDR3 DNA reads as TGTGCCAGAAGCCGGCCCCGTGGGGGGGCAACAGATACGCAGTATTTT. The gene calls are TRBV5-3 and TRBJ2-3, with D perhaps TRBD2 (7 bases). TRBV5-3 qualifies as an ORF whose function is uncertain. CDR3 length: 16 amino acids. Trimming removed 4 bases from V and 3 bases from J, with 18 bases in between.

V gene TRBV3-1 combines with J gene TRBJ2-5; TRBD2 agrees at 10 bases. Unmatched junction bases numbered 13, after V lost 3 bases and J lost 0 bases. The CDR3 is 19 amino acids. Per the germline V gene, CDR1 is LGHDT and CDR2 is YNNKEL (reference sequence). This CDR3 reads CASSQHASGTSVYQETQYF. CDR3 DNA sequence: TGTGCCAGCAGCCAGCATGCGTCCGGGACTAGCGTGTACCAAGAGACCCAGTACTTC.

The chain employs TRBV12-3 or TRBV12-4 and TRBJ2-3; D is unclear. V was trimmed by 7 bases and J by 1 base, leaving 6 bases between them. This CDR3 is 12 amino acids long. CDR3 residues: CASTLGTDTQYF. The CDR3 coding sequence is TGTGCCAGCACTCTTGGCACAGATACGCAGTATTTT.

This clonotype was seen a few times. The V and J genes are TRBV2 and TRBJ2-5; 7 nucleotides agree with TRBD1. The length of the CDR3 is 19 residues. Germline trimming cut 1 base from V and 6 bases from J; bases unmatched to any gene: 20. The germline V gene encodes CDR1 SNHLY and CDR2 FYNNEI. CDR3 amino acids: CASSEGPRATYRGAQTQYF. As DNA, the CDR3 is TGTGCCAGCAGTGAAGGTCCCAGGGCCACGTACAGGGGTGCGCAGACCCAGTACTTC. The full variable domain, with the rest looked up from reference TRBV2 and TRBJ2-5, is EPEVTQTPSHQVTQMGQEVILRCVPISNHLYFYWYRQILGQKVEFLVSFYNNEISEKSEIFDDQFSVERPDGSNFTLKIRSTKLEDSAMYFCASSEGPRATYRGAQTQYFGPGTRLLVL.

There are a few counts of this clonotype. The CDR3 here is CASSLVGRGNYTF. The CDR3 coding sequence is TGTGCCAGCAGTTTAGTGGGTAGAGGTAACTACACCTTC. The chain employs TRBV12-3 or TRBV12-4 and TRBJ1-2; no definite D call. Deletions cut 1 base from V and 10 bases from J, with 13 bases between. The CDR3 contains 13 residues.

In regard to this clonotype: At one boundary the junction diverges from the germline segment, which might be a read error. The chain has TRBV7-3 and TRBJ2-1, with 10 bases identical to TRBD1. The CDR3 length is 16 residues. Per the germline V gene, CDR1 is SGHTA and CDR2 is FQGTGA. The CDR3 loop reads CATSLIGTGEQGDQFF. CDR3 in DNA: TGTGCCACCAGCTTAATAGGGACAGGGGAACAGGGTGACCAGTTCTTC.

In this sample, this clonotype turned up a few times. The CDR3 DNA is TGTGCCAGCAGGGATCGTTTGGACAGGGGTGGAAACACCATATATTTT. This sequence encodes CASRDRLDRGGNTIYF. This chain uses TRBV7-9 with TRBJ1-3; 9 bases align to TRBD1. After removal of 6 bases from V and 3 bases from J, the junction contained 9 bases not matched to a gene. The CDR3 runs 16 residues. The germline gives CDR1 SEHNR, CDR2 FQNEAQ (reference sequence). The full variable domain, rest sourced from reference TRBV7-9 and TRBJ1-3, is DTGVSQNPRHKITKRGQNVTFRCDPISEHNRLYWYRQTLGQGPEFLTYFQNEAQLEKSRLLSDRFSAERPKGSFSTLEIQRTEQGDSAMYLCASRDRLDRGGNTIYFGEGSWLTVV.

This sequence joins TRBV4-3 and TRBJ1-2; TRBD1 might be the D (6 bases). In germline, CDR1 is LGHNA, CDR2 YSLEER. The V and J ends lost 0 bases and 10 bases respectively, with 15 bases between them. The CDR3 length is 14 residues. The CDR3: CASSQDLGGWIYTF. CDR3 DNA: TGCGCCAGCAGCCAAGATTTGGGGGGCTGGATCTACACCTTC.

This clonotype was counted many times. The chain is built from TRBV9 and TRBJ1-6; 11 bases map to TRBD1. Germline V lookup: CDR1 SGDLS, CDR2 YYNGEE. This CDR3 comprises 14 residues. Germline trimming cut 4 bases from V and 10 bases from J; bases unmatched to any gene: 4. The DNA of the CDR3 is TGTGCCAGCAGCCCCGGACAGGGGGCGTCACCCCTCCACTTT. Its protein is CASSPGQGASPLHF.